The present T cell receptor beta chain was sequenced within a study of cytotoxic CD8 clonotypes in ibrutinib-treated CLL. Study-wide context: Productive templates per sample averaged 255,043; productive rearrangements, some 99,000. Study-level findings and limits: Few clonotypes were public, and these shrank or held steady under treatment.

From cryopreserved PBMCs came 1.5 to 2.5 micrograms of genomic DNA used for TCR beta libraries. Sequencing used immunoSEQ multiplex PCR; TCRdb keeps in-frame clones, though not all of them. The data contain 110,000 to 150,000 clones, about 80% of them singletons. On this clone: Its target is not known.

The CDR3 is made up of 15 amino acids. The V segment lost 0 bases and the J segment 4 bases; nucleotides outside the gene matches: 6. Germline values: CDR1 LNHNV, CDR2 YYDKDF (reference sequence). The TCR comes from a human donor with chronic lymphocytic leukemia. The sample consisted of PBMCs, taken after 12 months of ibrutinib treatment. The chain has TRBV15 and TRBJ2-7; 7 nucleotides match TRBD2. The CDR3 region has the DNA TGTGCCACCAGCAGAGATTTAGCGGGCGGGTACGAGCAGTACTTC. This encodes CATSRDLAGGYEQYF.